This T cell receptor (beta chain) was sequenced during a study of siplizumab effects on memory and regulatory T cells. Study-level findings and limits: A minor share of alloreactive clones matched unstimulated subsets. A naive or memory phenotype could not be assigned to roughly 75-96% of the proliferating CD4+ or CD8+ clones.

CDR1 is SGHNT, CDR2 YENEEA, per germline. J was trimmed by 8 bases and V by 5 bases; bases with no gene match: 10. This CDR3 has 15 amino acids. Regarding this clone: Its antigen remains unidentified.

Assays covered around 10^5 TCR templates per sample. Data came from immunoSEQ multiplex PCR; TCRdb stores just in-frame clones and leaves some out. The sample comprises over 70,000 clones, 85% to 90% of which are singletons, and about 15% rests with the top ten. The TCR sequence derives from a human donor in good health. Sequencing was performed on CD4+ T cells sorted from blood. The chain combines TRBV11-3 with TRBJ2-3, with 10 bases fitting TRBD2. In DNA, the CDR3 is TGTGCCAGCAGCCCAGCGGGAGGGCTTAGGTTTACGCAGTATTTT. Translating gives CASSPAGGLRFTQYF. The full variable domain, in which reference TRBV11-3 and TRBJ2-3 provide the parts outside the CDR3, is EAGVVQSPRYKIIEKKQPVAFWCNPISGHNTLYWYLQNLGQGPELLIRYENEEAVDDSQLPKDRFSAERLKGVDSTLKIQPAELGDSAVYLCASSPAGGLRFTQYFGPGTRLTVL.